These T cell receptor beta chains were read from a single sample in a study of cytomegalovirus exposure and HLA in healthy donors. The protocol was immunoSEQ multiplex PCR, while the TCRdb copy is restricted to in-frame clones and leaves out a portion. The sample holds some 100,000 clones; 70% to 90% are singletons and the top ten take roughly 4.4%. The sample consisted of PBMCs. Every receptor here comes from a man aged 18 to 35 in good health and CMV-seropositive. Each CDR3 is given with its conserved first and last residue. The D gene is left open where the match is weak. Clone size is given for some rows only: seen once, a few or many times, or a class if the clone is expanded.

TRBV6-1	-	TRBJ1-4	-	CASSESWVLSSYPRDEKLFF	TGTGCCAGCAGTGAAAGTTGGGTTCTCAGTTCATACCCGAGGGATGAAAAACTGTTTTTT
TRBV13	-	TRBJ2-1	TRBD1	CASSSRDRGHNEQFF	TGTGCCAGCAGCTCCCGGGACAGGGGGCACAATGAGCAGTTCTTC
TRBV6-5	-	TRBJ2-7	-	CARSHPRGHEQYF	TGTGCCCGCAGTCACCCGCGGGGGCACGAGCAGTACTTC
TRBV4-3	-	TRBJ2-7	TRBD1	CASSPTGTGLYEQYF	TGCGCCAGCAGCCCAACCGGGACAGGGTTGTACGAGCAGTACTTC
TRBV5-1	-	TRBJ2-2	-	CASSSGTGPGELFF	TGCGCCAGCAGCTCCGGGACTGGGCCCGGGGAGCTGTTTTTT
TRBV5-1	-	TRBJ2-7	-	CASSLARGPGDEQYF	TGCGCCAGCAGCTTGGCCCGAGGTCCAGGGGACGAGCAGTACTTC
TRBV4-1	once	TRBJ2-1	TRBD1	CASSGQDYNEQFF	TGCGCCAGCTCGGGACAGGACTACAATGAGCAGTTCTTC
TRBV5-8	-	TRBJ1-5	TRBD1	CASSARTGGLQPQHF	TGTGCCAGCAGCGCACGGACAGGGGGCCTTCAGCCCCAGCATTTT
TRBV28	-	TRBJ1-2	-	CASETPGRGEDYGYTF	TGTGCCAGCGAGACCCCAGGGCGAGGGGAGGACTATGGCTACACCTTC
TRBV19	once	TRBJ1-1	TRBD1	CASSVGQGRNTEAFF	TGTGCCAGTAGTGTGGGACAGGGGAGGAACACTGAAGCTTTCTTT
TRBV5-4	-	TRBJ1-1	TRBD1	CASSIGTGLHTEAFF	TGTGCCAGCAGCATTGGGACAGGCCTTCACACTGAAGCTTTCTTT
TRBV6-5	-	TRBJ1-1	-	CASSSLAWGDTEAFF	TGTGCCAGCAGTTCCCTGGCCTGGGGGGACACTGAAGCTTTCTTT
TRBV2	-	TRBJ2-7	TRBD1	CASRGQGSGEQYF	TGTGCCAGCAGGGGACAGGGATCAGGGGAGCAGTACTTC
TRBV4-2	few	TRBJ1-6	TRBD1	CASSQAGGQVNSPLHF	TGTGCCAGCAGCCAGGCAGGGGGACAGGTTAATTCACCCCTCCACTTT
TRBV18	once	TRBJ2-3	TRBD1	CASSPTGETADTQYF	TGTGCCAGCTCACCAACAGGGGAGACAGCAGATACGCAGTATTTT
TRBV20-1	-	TRBJ1-4	TRBD1	CSAQGGLKLFF	TGCAGTGCCCAAGGGGGCTTGAAACTGTTTTTT
TRBV7-9	-	TRBJ2-5	-	CASSRDDRLQETQYF	TGTGCCAGCAGCCGCGACGACAGACTTCAAGAGACCCAGTACTTC
TRBV5-1	-	TRBJ2-2	-	CASNAGGRDTGELFF	TGCGCCAGCAATGCCGGGGGGCGCGACACCGGGGAGCTGTTTTTT
TRBV6-5	-	TRBJ2-7	-	CASRSPGYYEQYF	TGTGCCAGCAGGTCGCCAGGCTACTACGAGCAGTACTTC